This TCR beta chain was sequenced during a study of shared clonotypes between healthy human individuals. Study outcomes and limitations: Represented diversity, genetic and exposure-history alike, was limited by few donors.

V was pared by 0 bases and J by 0 bases, with 7 bases between. This CDR3 has 14 amino acids. The germline V gene has CDR1 SGDLS and CDR2 YYNGEE. Authors' analysis steps: As immunoSEQ supplied junction-only sequences (without quality scores), filtering differed. Measured with immunoSEQ multiplex PCR; TCRdb has only the in-frame clones, and not every one. The V and J calls and clone size come from that table; D and trimming were worked out from the DNA. The sample lists hundreds of thousands of clones; around 73% were seen once. As concerns this clone: What it recognizes is unknown. Other DNA sequences in this specimen translate into the identical CDR3.

The chain links TRBV9 to TRBJ2-7; D ambiguous. The sequencing input was memory CD4+ T cells sorted from blood. Subset meaning: CD45RA-negative fraction. The clonotype was recovered from a woman in her 30s in good health. CDR3 protein: CASSVDPSSYEQYF. The DNA of the CDR3 is TGTGCCAGCAGCGTAGACCCGAGCTCCTACGAGCAGTACTTC.